These 15 T cell receptor beta chains were sequenced from one sample in a study of cytomegalovirus exposure and HLA in healthy donors. Primers included in the PCR were 60 Vbeta and 13 Jbeta primers. Sequencing used immunoSEQ multiplex PCR; TCRdb keeps in-frame clones, though not all of them. The data contain fewer than 250,000 clones, roughly 84% of them singletons. Sequenced material: PBMCs. The receptors were sampled from a boy between 2 and 15 years old in good health and CMV-seronegative.

The chain joins TRBV7-6 to TRBJ1-5; D perhaps matches TRBD1 (6 bases). Trimming stripped 0 bases from V and 6 bases from J, with 12 bases between. Germline-derived CDR1 and CDR2 are SGHVS and FNYEAQ. The CDR3 totals 15 residues. The CDR3 here is CASSLAPGVGQPQHF. DNA of the CDR3: TGTGCCAGCAGCTTAGCCCCAGGGGTCGGTCAGCCCCAGCATTTT.

The J gene is TRBJ2-2, the V gene TRBV18; possibly TRBD1 for D (6 bases). With 3 bases removed from V and 1 base from J, the gap between germline ends came to 12 bases. Germline CDR1 KGHSH, CDR2 LQKENI. This CDR3 region has 16 residues. The CDR3 bases are TGTGCCAGCTCACCGAGGGACATTGGGAACACCGGGGAGCTGTTTTTT. It yields the protein CASSPRDIGNTGELFF.

The chain links TRBV4-2 to TRBJ2-1, with D tentatively TRBD2 (5 bases). This CDR3 spans 15 amino acids. The germline V gene encodes CDR1 LGHNA and CDR2 YNFKEQ. V was pared by 4 bases and J by 3 bases, with 13 bases between. CDR3 region: CASSPEAGGYNEQFF. The CDR3 nucleotides are TGTGCCAGCAGCCCGGAGGCGGGCGGCTACAATGAGCAGTTCTTC.

This clone was detected once. The gene calls are TRBV6-6 and TRBJ2-7, with TRBD2 matching 11 bases. Germline CDR1 is MNHNY and CDR2 is SVGAGI (reference sequence). CDR3 length: 15 amino acids. V shed 0 bases and J 4 bases; nucleotides not matched to a gene: 2. CDR3 bases: TGTGCCAGCAGTTACTCTAGCGGGGGGGATTACGAGCAGTACTTC. This gives the protein CASSYSSGGDYEQYF.

The chain links TRBV15 to TRBJ2-1; D unclear. CDR3 length equals 14 residues. The germline V gene has CDR1 LNHNV and CDR2 YYDKDF (reference sequence). V was shortened by 0 bases and J by 10 bases, with 13 bases between the two germline ends. The CDR3 is CATSRESRRREQFF. The CDR3, as DNA: TGTGCCACCAGCAGAGAATCAAGGAGAAGGGAGCAGTTCTTC.

V is TRBV12-5 and J is TRBJ2-3, with TRBD2 identical over 13 bases. V lost 9 bases to trimming and J lost 4 bases; unmatched junction nucleotides: 7. There are 15 residues in the CDR3. Germline V gives CDR1 LGHNT, CDR2 FRNRAP. CDR3: CASGDGLAGADTQYF. The CDR3 bases are TGTGCTAGCGGGGATGGACTAGCGGGAGCAGATACGCAGTATTTT.

The V call is TRBV7-9, the J call TRBJ1-2; weak D call: TRBD1 (5 bases). The CDR3 covers 15 residues. V was pared by 1 base and J by 4 bases, with 13 bases between. Germline V CDR1 and CDR2: SEHNR, FQNEAQ (reference sequence). The CDR3 coding sequence is TGTGCCAGCAGCTTAGTGGAGCGGGGCCCCTATGGCTACACCTTC. Protein product: CASSLVERGPYGYTF.

This chain uses TRBV27 with TRBJ1-1; possibly TRBD1 for D (5 bases). With 3 bases removed from V and 3 bases from J, the gap between germline ends came to 8 bases. This CDR3 is 13 amino acids long. Germline V gives CDR1 MNHEY, CDR2 SMNVEV (reference sequence). This chain's CDR3 is CASSLQGHTEAFF. The CDR3 bases are TGTGCCAGCAGTTTGCAGGGCCACACTGAAGCTTTCTTT.

There are a few counts of this clone. The J gene is TRBJ1-1, the V gene TRBV5-1; D gene unclear. V lost 0 bases and J 4 bases, leaving 19 bases between the germline ends. Germline V gives CDR1 SGHRS, CDR2 YFSETQ. This CDR3 has 17 residues. This chain's CDR3 is CASSLEVAGFGSTEAFF. The CDR3 DNA reads TGCGCCAGCAGCTTGGAGGTCGCAGGCTTTGGGAGCACTGAAGCTTTCTTT.

The chain recombines TRBV5-1 with TRBJ2-4; D might be TRBD2 (6 bases). The CDR3 runs to 15 residues. V lost 0 bases to trimming and J lost 9 bases, with 16 bases between them. From germline, CDR1 is SGHRS and CDR2 YFSETQ. In DNA, the CDR3 is TGCGCCAGCAGCTTGGGGGAGGCGACGGGCTCCATTCAGTACTTC. Amino acid sequence: CASSLGEATGSIQYF.

The chain has TRBV7-2 and TRBJ1-5; the match to TRBD1 covers 10 bases. Unmatched junction bases numbered 5, after V lost 5 bases and J lost 1 base. The CDR3 contains 16 residues. Germline CDR1 reads SGHTA; CDR2 reads FQGNSA. DNA for the CDR3: TGTGCCAGCAGCCCGCGGACAGGGGGAAGCAATCAGCCCCAGCATTTT. This gives the protein CASSPRTGGSNQPQHF.

CDR3 protein: CASSHGLAEQDTQYF. The CDR3 region has the DNA TGTGCCAGCAGCCACGGACTAGCGGAGCAAGATACGCAGTATTTT. The chain is built from TRBV13 and TRBJ2-3, with 10 bases matching TRBD2. The germline gives CDR1 PRHDT, CDR2 FYEKMQ (reference sequence). The CDR3 covers 15 residues. J lost 5 bases, V lost 5 bases, and 7 bases had no gene match.

The V and J genes are TRBV6-5 and TRBJ2-1, with 7 bases fitting TRBD2. CDR1 and CDR2 from the germline V gene are MNHEY and SVGAGI. This CDR3 spans 14 amino acids. Trimming removed 4 bases from V and 0 bases from J; junction bases left unmatched: 0. CDR3: CASSWGGSYNEQFF. CDR3 DNA sequence: TGTGCCAGCAGTTGGGGGGGCTCCTACAATGAGCAGTTCTTC.

The chain employs TRBV7-2 and TRBJ2-3; a weak D match, TRBD1 (6 bases). Germline CDR1 reads SGHTA; CDR2 reads FQGNSA. V gave up 8 bases and J gave up 2 bases, with 17 bases separating them. The CDR3 loop spans 15 amino acids. The CDR3 nucleotides read TGTGCCAGCGGAACTAGGGACACAGCCACAGATACGCAGTATTTT. This encodes CASGTRDTATDTQYF.

The chain carries TRBV7-9 and TRBJ1-1; a weak D match, TRBD1 (5 bases). V was shortened by 5 bases and J by 1 base, with 17 bases between the two germline ends. CDR3 length equals 16 residues. Germline loops: CDR1 SEHNR, CDR2 FQNEAQ (reference sequence). The CDR3 loop is CASSPRGGTANTEAFF. For the CDR3, the DNA is TGTGCCAGCAGCCCCCGGGGGGGAACGGCGAACACTGAAGCTTTCTTT.